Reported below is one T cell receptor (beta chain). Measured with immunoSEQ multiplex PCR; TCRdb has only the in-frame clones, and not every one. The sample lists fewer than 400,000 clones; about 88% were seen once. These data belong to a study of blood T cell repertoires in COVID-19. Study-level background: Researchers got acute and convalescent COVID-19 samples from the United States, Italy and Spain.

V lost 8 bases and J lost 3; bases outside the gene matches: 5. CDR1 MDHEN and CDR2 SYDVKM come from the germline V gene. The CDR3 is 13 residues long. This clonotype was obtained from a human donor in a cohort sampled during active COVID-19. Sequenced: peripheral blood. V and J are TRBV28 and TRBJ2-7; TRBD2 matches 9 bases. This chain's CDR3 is CASGTSGRYEQYF. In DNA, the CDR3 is TGTGCCAGCGGTACTAGCGGGCGCTACGAGCAGTACTTC.